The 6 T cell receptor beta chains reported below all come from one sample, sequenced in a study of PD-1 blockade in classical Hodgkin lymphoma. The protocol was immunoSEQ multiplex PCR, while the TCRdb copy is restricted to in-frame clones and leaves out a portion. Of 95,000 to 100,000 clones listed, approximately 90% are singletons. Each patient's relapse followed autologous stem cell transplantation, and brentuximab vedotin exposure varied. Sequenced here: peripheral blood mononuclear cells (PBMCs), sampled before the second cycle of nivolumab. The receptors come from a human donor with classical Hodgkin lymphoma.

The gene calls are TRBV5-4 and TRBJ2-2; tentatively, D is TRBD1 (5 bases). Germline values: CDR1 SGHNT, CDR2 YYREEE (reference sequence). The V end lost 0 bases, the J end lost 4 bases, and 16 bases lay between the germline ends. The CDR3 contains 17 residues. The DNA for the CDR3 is TGTGCCAGCAGCTTGGTAGGGGCGAAGCCTGGCACCGGGGAGCTGTTTTTT. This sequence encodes CASSLVGAKPGTGELFF.

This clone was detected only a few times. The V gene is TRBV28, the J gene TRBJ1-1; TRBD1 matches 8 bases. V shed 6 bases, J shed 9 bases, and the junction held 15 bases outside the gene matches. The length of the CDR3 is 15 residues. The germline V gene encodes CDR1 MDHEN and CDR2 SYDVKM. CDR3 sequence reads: CASRGAGQGEDKAFF. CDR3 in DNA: TGTGCCAGCAGGGGAGCCGGACAGGGCGAGGATAAAGCTTTCTTT.

CDR3 sequence (DNA): TGCGCCAGCAGCGTCGGAGTGGGGGGGATCACAGATACGCAGTATTTT. It translates to CASSVGVGGITDTQYF. This chain connects TRBV10-1 to TRBJ2-3, with 7 nucleotides matching TRBD2. V shed 6 bases, J shed 2 bases, and the junction held 11 bases outside the gene matches. CDR1 and CDR2 from the germline V gene are WNHNN and SYGVQD (reference sequence). The CDR3 spans 16 residues.

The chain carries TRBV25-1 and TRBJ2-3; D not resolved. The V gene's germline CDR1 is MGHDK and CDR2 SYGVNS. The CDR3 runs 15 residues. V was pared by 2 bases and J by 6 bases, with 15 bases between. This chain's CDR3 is CASSEVLMLRDTQYF. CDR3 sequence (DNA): TGTGCCAGCAGTGAAGTCCTAATGCTGCGGGATACGCAGTATTTT. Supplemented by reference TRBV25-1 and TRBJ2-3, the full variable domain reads EADIYQTPRYLVIGTGKKITLECSQTMGHDKMYWYQQDPGMELHLIHYSYGVNSTEKGDLSSESTVSRIRTEHFPLTLESARPSHTSQYLCASSEVLMLRDTQYFGPGTRLTVL.

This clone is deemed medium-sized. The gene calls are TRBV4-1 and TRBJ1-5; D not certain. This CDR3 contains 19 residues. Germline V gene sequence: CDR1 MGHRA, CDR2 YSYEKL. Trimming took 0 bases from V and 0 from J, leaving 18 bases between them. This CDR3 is CASSQESGKSEDSNQPQHF. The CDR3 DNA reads TGCGCCAGCAGCCAAGAGTCCGGGAAGAGCGAAGATAGCAATCAGCCCCAGCATTTT.

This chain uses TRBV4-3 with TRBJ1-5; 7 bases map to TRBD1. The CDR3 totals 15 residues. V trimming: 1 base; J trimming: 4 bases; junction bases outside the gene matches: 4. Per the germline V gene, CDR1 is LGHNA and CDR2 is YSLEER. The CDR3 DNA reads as TGCGCCAGCAGCCAAGGGACAGGTGTGAATCAGCCCCAGCATTTT. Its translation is CASSQGTGVNQPQHF.